This T cell receptor beta chain was sequenced for a study of T cells after yellow fever vaccination. TCRdb re-called the 5' RACE reads with MiXCR, one entry per CDR3 protein. The top ten clones hold 15% to 20% of a sample with 500,000 to 650,000 distinct CDR3 sequences, 17% of them seen once. The CDR3 is made up of 10 amino acids. Trimming removed 9 bases at V and 12 bases at J, with 14 bases between. From germline, CDR1 is SNHLY and CDR2 FYNNEI. This clonotype has just a few counts. Its specificity is unknown. The study, taken as a whole, reports: Weaker overall was a secondary response that nonetheless peaked faster, on day 5 versus 15.

The sample in question was PBMCs, obtained less than 6 days after the first yellow fever vaccination. The receptor was derived from a man aged 18 to 35 who received the YFV17D yellow fever vaccine. The chain links TRBV2 to TRBJ2-5; a weak D match, TRBD2 (6 bases). The CDR3 region is CASGEDTEYF. The DNA for the CDR3 is TGTGCCAGTGGGGAGGACACGGAGTACTTC.